The 17 T cell receptor beta chains given below trace back to one sample, sequenced in a study of CD8+ T cells in alopecia areata. RNA extraction was followed by reverse transcription into cDNA, which acted as the sequencing template. Only in-frame clones appear in the TCRdb table, and some are missing; sequencing was by immunoSEQ multiplex PCR. The sample lists approximately 99,000 clones, 55% to 70% occurring once. What was sequenced was NKG2D-low CD8+ T cells sorted from blood. The source of these receptors is a human donor with alopecia areata.

This sequence joins TRBV7-9 and TRBJ2-1; D remains unclear. The CDR3 covers 11 residues. CDR1 is SEHNR, CDR2 FQNEAQ, per germline (reference sequence). Trimming left V 7 bases short and J 10 bases short, with 11 bases between. CDR3 sequence reads: CASTNVEEQFF. CDR3 in DNA: TGTGCCAGCACCAACGTTGAGGAGCAGTTCTTC.

This clone occurred a few times. The chain joins TRBV4-1 to TRBJ1-5; D might be TRBD1 (6 bases). The CDR3 covers 15 residues. The V gene lost 2 bases and the J gene lost 5 bases, with 13 bases spanning the gap. Germline CDR1 MGHRA, CDR2 YSYEKL. The CDR3 nucleotides read TGCGCCAGCAGCCAAATCGAGGCAGGGGATCAGCCCCAGCATTTT. It specifies CASSQIEAGDQPQHF.

The genes are TRBV7-6 and TRBJ2-3, with D possibly being TRBD1 or TRBD2 (6 bases each). The ends were cut back, 7 bases at V and 0 bases at J, with 26 bases in the middle. Germline CDR1 and CDR2: SGHVS and FNYEAQ. The CDR3 consists of 19 residues. DNA for the CDR3: TGTGCCAGCACCCGACAGGAGGGGTGGGGACCATCTAGCACAGATACGCAGTATTTT. This encodes CASTRQEGWGPSSTDTQYF.

In this sample, this clone turned up a few times. The chain is built from TRBV5-6 and TRBJ2-1; 8 bases fit TRBD2. Losses at the gene ends were 4 bases for V and 0 bases for J; bases not matched to a gene: 9. Germline lookup yields CDR1 SGHDT and CDR2 YYEEEE. This CDR3 spans 17 amino acids. The CDR3, as DNA: TGTGCCAGCAGCAACCCACTAGCGGAGAGCTCCTACAATGAGCAGTTCTTC. This gives the protein CASSNPLAESSYNEQFF.

This clone was seen only a few times. The rearrangement uses TRBV27 and TRBJ2-3; TRBD2 agrees at 8 bases. CDR1 and CDR2 (germline): MNHEY, SMNVEV (reference sequence). The CDR3 spans 15 residues. V dropped 5 bases and J dropped 3; count of bases not matched to a gene: 7. The CDR3 here is CASSIGGRQTDTQYF. CDR3 nucleotides: TGTGCCAGCAGTATCGGCGGGAGGCAGACAGATACGCAGTATTTT.

The chain combines TRBV27 with TRBJ2-7, with D unresolved. Germline-derived CDR1 and CDR2 are MNHEY and SMNVEV (reference sequence). V was pared by 3 bases and J by 2 bases, with 5 bases between. The CDR3 has 12 amino acids. The chain's CDR3 is CASSLNPYEQYF. For the CDR3, the DNA is TGTGCCAGCAGTTTGAACCCCTACGAGCAGTACTTC.

This clone turned up a few times. In DNA, the CDR3 is TGTGCCAGCAGCCCGGAGCGGGCAGATCAAGAGACCCAGTACTTC. It codes for CASSPERADQETQYF. The chain combines TRBV7-9 with TRBJ2-5; the D gene is possibly TRBD2 (6 bases). From germline, CDR1 is SEHNR and CDR2 FQNEAQ (reference sequence). This CDR3 has 15 residues. V lost 5 bases and J lost 2, with 15 bases in between. Full variable domain (remainder filled in from reference TRBV7-9 and TRBJ2-5): DTGVSQNPRHKITKRGQNVTFRCDPISEHNRLYWYRQTLGQGPEFLTYFQNEAQLEKSRLLSDRFSAERPKGSFSTLEIQRTEQGDSAMYLCASSPERADQETQYFGPGTRLLVL.

Of note for this clone: The same CDR3 also results from other DNA sequences found in this sample. The CDR3 loop reads CASSLGGNEQFF. Here the CDR3 DNA reads TGTGCCAGCAGTTTAGGCGGCAATGAGCAGTTCTTC. The chain joins TRBV28 to TRBJ2-1; D ambiguous. This CDR3 contains 12 residues. Deletions cut 2 bases from V and 6 bases from J, with 5 bases between. Per germline, CDR1 MDHEN and CDR2 SYDVKM.

This clone was seen more than once but under ten times. The chain has TRBV27 and TRBJ2-3, with D hard to call. Per the germline V gene, CDR1 is MNHEY and CDR2 is SMNVEV (reference sequence). V was shortened by 5 bases and J by 4 bases, with 7 bases between the two germline ends. This CDR3 region has 12 residues. The CDR3 loop reads CASSPSPDTQYF. The CDR3 DNA sequence: TGTGCCAGCAGTCCCTCTCCAGATACGCAGTATTTT.

This clone has at least ten counts. V is TRBV4-1 and J is TRBJ2-7, with D unresolved. Per the germline V gene, CDR1 is MGHRA and CDR2 is YSYEKL. Trimming stripped 1 base from V and 2 bases from J, with 12 bases between. CDR3 length: 15 amino acids. The CDR3: CASSQVASVTYEQYF. The CDR3 DNA follows: TGCGCCAGCAGCCAAGTGGCCAGCGTTACCTACGAGCAGTACTTC.

This rearrangement joins TRBV10-3 to TRBJ2-5; no clear D. The CDR3 is 14 amino acids. Germline CDR1 is ENHRY and CDR2 is SYGVKD. Deletions cut 0 bases from V and 4 bases from J, with 9 bases between. CDR3 DNA: TGTGCCATCAGTGAGTCGCACAGTGGAGAGACCCAGTACTTC. Protein sequence: CAISESHSGETQYF.

This rearrangement joins TRBV15 to TRBJ2-3; D is unresolved. Germline CDR1 reads LNHNV; CDR2 reads YYDKDF (reference sequence). The V gene lost 3 bases and the J gene lost 5 bases, with 18 bases spanning the gap. There are 16 residues in the CDR3. The CDR3: CATSSTQVPLEDTQYF. In DNA, the CDR3 is TGTGCCACCAGCAGCACCCAGGTCCCCTTGGAAGATACGCAGTATTTT.

Comments on this clone: The junction and the germline gene differ at one end; a read error may be behind it. The V gene is TRBV27, the J gene TRBJ2-1; possible D gene TRBD2, 5 bases. CDR1 and CDR2 (germline): MNHEY, SMNVEV (reference sequence). CDR3 length: 13 residues. CDR3 sequence reads: CASSLSASSIRIF. DNA for the CDR3: TGTGCCAGCAGTTTATCGGCTAGCTCCATTAGGATCTTC.

The chain couples TRBV11-2 to TRBJ2-7; TRBD1 aligns across 11 bases. With 3 bases clipped from V and 5 bases from J, the junction kept 9 bases outside the gene matches. CDR1 is SGHAT and CDR2 is FQNNGV in the germline V gene. This CDR3 has 16 residues. DNA of the CDR3: TGTGCCAGCAGCTTGGGACAGGGGGTCAGACGGGACGAGCAGTACTTC. Its protein product is CASSLGQGVRRDEQYF.

The rearrangement uses TRBV15 and TRBJ1-1; D remains unclear. The V gene lost 1 base and the J gene lost 3 bases, with 3 bases spanning the gap. Germline lookup yields CDR1 LNHNV and CDR2 YYDKDF (reference sequence). The CDR3 is 12 amino acids. CDR3 nucleotide sequence: TGTGCCACCAGCAGAGTTGACACTGAAGCTTTCTTT. Protein product: CATSRVDTEAFF. Drawing the rest from reference TRBV15 and TRBJ1-1, the complete variable domain is DAMVIQNPRYQVTQFGKPVTLSCSQTLNHNVMYWYQQKSSQAPKLLFHYYDKDFNNEADTPDNFQSRRPNTSFCFLDIRSPGLGDTAMYLCATSRVDTEAFFGQGTRLTVV.

In this sample, this clone turned up a few times. This chain uses TRBV4-1 with TRBJ2-7; 10 bases match TRBD1. The CDR3 contains 17 residues. V gave up 3 bases and J gave up 5 bases; unmatched junction bases: 13. CDR1 and CDR2 (germline): MGHRA, YSYEKL. CDR3 in DNA: TGCGCCAGCAGCCACCAAACGCCGGGACAGGGGTTGGACGAGCAGTACTTC. It codes for CASSHQTPGQGLDEQYF.

The sample holds a few counts of this clone. The rearrangement links TRBV15 to TRBJ2-1; 15 bases map to TRBD2. The CDR3 has 16 amino acids. The V gene end was trimmed by 3 bases and the J gene end by 7 bases; junction bases not matched to a gene: 4. The germline V gene has CDR1 LNHNV and CDR2 YYDKDF (reference sequence). CDR3 sequence: CATSRAGLAGGNEQFF. DNA for the CDR3: TGTGCCACCAGCAGGGCGGGACTAGCGGGAGGTAATGAGCAGTTCTTC. Full variable domain (outside the CDR3, taken from reference TRBV15 and TRBJ2-1): DAMVIQNPRYQVTQFGKPVTLSCSQTLNHNVMYWYQQKSSQAPKLLFHYYDKDFNNEADTPDNFQSRRPNTSFCFLDIRSPGLGDTAMYLCATSRAGLAGGNEQFFGPGTRLTVL.